The 20 T cell receptor beta chains below come from one sample, sequenced in a study of fetal regulatory T cell absence and autoimmunity. TCRdb's table, derived via immunoSEQ multiplex PCR, lists solely in-frame clones and lacks some. The data show roughly 95,000 clones, around 72% seen once. The sequenced sample was pancreas tissue. These TCRs come from a male donor with IPEX syndrome.

V gene TRBV4-1 combines with J gene TRBJ2-3, with 8 bases identical to TRBD2. CDR1 and CDR2 from the germline V gene are MGHRA and YSYEKL. The CDR3 loop spans 15 amino acids. V gave up 0 bases and J gave up 1 base; unmatched junction bases: 0. DNA of the CDR3: TGCGCCAGCAGCCAAGAGCGGGAGGGCACAGATACGCAGTATTTT. It specifies CASSQEREGTDTQYF.

The gene calls are TRBV19 and TRBJ1-5; D possibly corresponds to TRBD1 (6 bases). This CDR3 has 14 residues. The V end lost 5 bases, the J end lost 2 bases, and 10 bases lay between the germline ends. Germline V lookup: CDR1 LNHDA, CDR2 SQIVND (reference sequence). The CDR3 region has the DNA TGTGCCAGTAGTTTCAGACAGGGCAATCAGCCCCAGCATTTT. It codes for CASSFRQGNQPQHF.

The V and J genes are TRBV11-2 and TRBJ2-7, with D perhaps assigned TRBD1 or TRBD2 (5 bases each). This CDR3 spans 14 amino acids. Deletions cut 4 bases from V and 0 bases from J, with 10 bases between. The V gene's germline CDR1 is SGHAT and CDR2 FQNNGV. This CDR3 is CASSSPGPSYEQYF. In DNA form, the CDR3 reads TGTGCCAGCAGCTCACCGGGACCCTCCTACGAGCAGTACTTC.

For the CDR3, the DNA is TGTGCCAGCAGCTTGGCCACCGGGGACAGGGACTCCTACGAGCAGTACTTC. Translating gives CASSLATGDRDSYEQYF. This chain connects TRBV5-4 to TRBJ2-7, with TRBD1 identical over 9 bases. This CDR3 comprises 17 residues. V lost 0 bases, J lost 0 bases, and 7 bases stayed unmatched. Germline V gene lookup returns CDR1 SGHNT and CDR2 YYREEE (reference sequence).

The chain joins TRBV27 to TRBJ2-5; the D call may be TRBD1 or TRBD2 (5 bases each). The CDR3 extends over 16 amino acids. The germline V gene has CDR1 MNHEY and CDR2 SMNVEV (reference sequence). V lost 5 bases, J lost 3 bases, and 19 bases lay in between. CDR3 in amino acids: CASSQIGAREEETQYF. CDR3 DNA: TGTGCCAGCAGTCAGATCGGGGCCAGAGAAGAAGAGACCCAGTACTTC.

The chain links TRBV20-1 to TRBJ1-1; D not certain. V lost 1 base and J 6 bases, leaving 6 bases between the germline ends. Germline assignment: CDR1 DFQATT and CDR2 SNEGSKA (reference sequence). CDR3 length: 11 residues. The DNA for the CDR3 is TGCAGTGCTAGAGGTGGGGCTGAAGCTTTCTTT. Its protein product is CSARGGAEAFF.

The chain recombines TRBV5-1 with TRBJ2-2; D possibly corresponds to TRBD2 (7 bases). Trimming left V 6 bases short and J 5 bases short, with 17 bases between. Per germline, CDR1 SGHRS and CDR2 YFSETQ. The CDR3 is 15 amino acids. This CDR3 reads CASTPAGARTGELFF. Here the CDR3 DNA reads TGCGCCAGCACTCCGGCGGGGGCTAGGACCGGGGAGCTGTTTTTT.

This clone was seen more than once but under ten times. CDR3 bases: TGTGCCTGGAGTGTACTAGTCCCGACTAGCGGGGGCCTACCCTCCTACAATGAGCAGTTCTTC. This encodes CAWSVLVPTSGGLPSYNEQFF. The rearrangement joins TRBV30 to TRBJ2-1, with 12 nucleotides matching TRBD2. The J segment lost 0 bases and the V segment lost 0 bases, leaving 15 bases of the junction unmatched. This CDR3 has 21 amino acids. CDR1 GTSNPN and CDR2 SVGIG come from the germline V gene (reference sequence). The full variable domain, rest sourced from reference TRBV30 and TRBJ2-1, is SQTIHQWPATLVQPVGSPLSLECTVEGTSNPNLYWYRQAAGRGLQLLFYSVGIGQISSEVPQNLSASRPQDRQFILSSKKLLLSDSGFYLCAWSVLVPTSGGLPSYNEQFFGPGTRLTVL.

The chain links TRBV7-2 to TRBJ2-3; 9 bases line up with TRBD2. The CDR3 totals 15 residues. The V gene end was trimmed by 4 bases and the J gene end by 2 bases; junction bases not matched to a gene: 4. Germline CDR1 reads SGHTA; CDR2 reads FQGNSA. As DNA, the CDR3 is TGTGCCAGCAGCTCGTTAGCGGGGGTCACAGATACGCAGTATTTT. Its translation: CASSSLAGVTDTQYF.

The chain has TRBV20-1 and TRBJ2-1, with no clear D. The CDR3 extends over 11 amino acids. The germline gives CDR1 DFQATT, CDR2 SNEGSKA (reference sequence). V lost 0 bases to trimming and J lost 6 bases, with 3 bases between them. This chain's CDR3 is CSARDANEQFF. The CDR3 DNA sequence: TGCAGTGCTAGAGACGCCAATGAGCAGTTCTTC.

This rearrangement joins TRBV10-3 to TRBJ1-2; D unclear. The ends were cut back, 10 bases at V and 1 base at J, with 16 bases in the middle. Germline values: CDR1 ENHRY, CDR2 SYGVKD. The length of the CDR3 is 14 residues. CDR3 in amino acids: CATTVGGLNYGYTF. CDR3 DNA sequence: TGTGCCACAACAGTCGGAGGGCTTAACTATGGCTACACCTTC.

The table lists this clone with a few counts. The chain links TRBV18 to TRBJ2-7, with 11 bases identical to TRBD2. This CDR3 has 15 residues. Trimming took 0 bases from V and 2 from J; bases not matched to a gene: 0. Germline lookup yields CDR1 KGHSH and CDR2 LQKENI. The CDR3 bases are TGTGCCAGCTCACCACCGGGACTAGCGGCCTACGAGCAGTACTTC. This codes for CASSPPGLAAYEQYF.

The genes are TRBV27 and TRBJ2-2; possible D gene TRBD1, 6 bases. V lost 4 bases to trimming and J lost 1 base, with 7 bases between them. This CDR3 region has 14 residues. Germline loops: CDR1 MNHEY, CDR2 SMNVEV (reference sequence). The CDR3 loop is CASSWGQNTGELFF. CDR3 bases: TGTGCCAGCAGTTGGGGACAGAACACCGGGGAGCTGTTTTTT.

The chain employs TRBV30 and TRBJ1-2; D gene uncertain. Germline V CDR1 and CDR2: GTSNPN, SVGIG (reference sequence). With 1 base removed from V and 0 bases from J, the gap between germline ends came to 3 bases. The CDR3 loop spans 12 amino acids. The CDR3 spells CAWSGANYGYTF. The DNA of the CDR3 is TGTGCCTGGAGTGGAGCTAACTATGGCTACACCTTC.

The chain combines TRBV6-4 with TRBJ2-7; D might be TRBD1 or TRBD2, each matching 5 bases. Germline CDR1 reads MRHNA; CDR2 reads SNTAGT. The CDR3 extends over 16 amino acids. V lost 0 bases, J lost 2 bases, and 14 bases lay in between. The CDR3 DNA reads as TGTGCCAGCAGTGACTCGCTGGGGACCCTAACCTACGAGCAGTACTTC. This sequence encodes CASSDSLGTLTYEQYF.

This clone was counted between two and nine times. This rearrangement joins TRBV12-5 to TRBJ1-2; D is ambiguous. There are 13 residues in the CDR3. The germline gives CDR1 LGHNT, CDR2 FRNRAP. Trimming cost V 2 bases and J 4 bases, with 8 bases left between them. CDR3 loop: CASGLRPGYGYTF. The DNA for the CDR3 is TGTGCTAGTGGTTTGCGTCCCGGCTATGGCTACACCTTC.

This clone is classed as medium-sized (0.01 to 0.1%). The rearrangement links TRBV11-2 to TRBJ1-6; D gene uncertain. The length of the CDR3 is 14 residues. V lost 3 bases to trimming and J lost 0 bases, with 3 bases between them. The V gene's germline CDR1 is SGHAT and CDR2 FQNNGV. The CDR3 protein is CASSFLSYNSPLHF. CDR3 nucleotides: TGTGCCAGCAGCTTCCTCTCCTATAATTCACCCCTCCACTTT.

The CDR3 region has the DNA TGTGCCAGCAGCCAGGGGGCCGGGGAGCTGTTTTTT. It translates to CASSQGAGELFF. The gene calls are TRBV27 and TRBJ2-2; 7 nucleotides align to TRBD1. Trimming removed 6 bases from V and 6 bases from J; junction bases left unmatched: 1. CDR1 and CDR2 from the germline V gene are MNHEY and SMNVEV (reference sequence). This CDR3 region has 12 residues.

The chain employs TRBV18 and TRBJ1-2; the match to TRBD1 covers 8 bases. V lost 4 bases, J lost 0 bases, and 7 bases stayed unmatched. Per the germline V gene, CDR1 is KGHSH and CDR2 is LQKENI. CDR3 length equals 16 residues. Here the CDR3 reads CASSLEGQGANYGYTF. For the CDR3, the DNA is TGTGCCAGCTCACTCGAAGGACAGGGAGCTAACTATGGCTACACCTTC.

The V call is TRBV7-9, the J call TRBJ1-1; a possible D gene is TRBD1 (5 bases). The CDR3 length is 14 residues. Trimming stripped 5 bases from V and 4 bases from J, with 14 bases between. CDR1 and CDR2 (germline): SEHNR, FQNEAQ (reference sequence). The CDR3 sequence: CASSPPGQGTEAFF. CDR3 DNA sequence: TGTGCCAGCAGCCCACCCGGTCAGGGCACTGAAGCTTTCTTT.